This T cell receptor (beta chain) was obtained from a study of blood T cell repertoires in COVID-19. Using immunoSEQ multiplex PCR, the repertoire was profiled, and TCRdb retains in-frame clones only, with some absent. In the table there are about 280,000 clones, about 88% of which are singletons. Specimen: PBMCs or T cells enriched from blood (not recorded which). The clonotype was recovered from a woman aged 55-75 years in a cohort exposed to, infected with or recovered from COVID-19 (not recorded which).

The chain's CDR3 is CASSKFAAGVVYNEQFF. CDR3 coding DNA: TGTGCCAGCAGCAAATTTGCGGCGGGAGTTGTCTACAATGAGCAGTTCTTC. The V and J genes are TRBV21-1 and TRBJ2-1; TRBD2, as called in the table, went unchecked against the DNA. TRBV21-1 represents a pseudogene. The CDR3 is 17 residues long.